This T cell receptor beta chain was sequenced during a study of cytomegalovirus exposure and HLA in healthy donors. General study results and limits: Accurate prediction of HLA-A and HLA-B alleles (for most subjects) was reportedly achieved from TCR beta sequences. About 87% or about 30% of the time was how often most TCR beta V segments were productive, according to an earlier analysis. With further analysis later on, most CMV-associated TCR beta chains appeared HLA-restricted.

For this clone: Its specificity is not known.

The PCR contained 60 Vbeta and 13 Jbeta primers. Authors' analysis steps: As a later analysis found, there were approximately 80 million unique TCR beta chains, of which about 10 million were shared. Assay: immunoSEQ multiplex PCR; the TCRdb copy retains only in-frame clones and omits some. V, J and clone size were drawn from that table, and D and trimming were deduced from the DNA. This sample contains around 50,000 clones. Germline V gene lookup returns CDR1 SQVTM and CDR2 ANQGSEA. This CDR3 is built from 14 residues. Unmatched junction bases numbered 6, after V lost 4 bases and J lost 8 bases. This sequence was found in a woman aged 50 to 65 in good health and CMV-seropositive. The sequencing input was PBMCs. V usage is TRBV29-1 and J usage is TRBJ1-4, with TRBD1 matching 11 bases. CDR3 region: CSVGRDRGSEKLFF. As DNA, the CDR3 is TGCAGCGTTGGCAGGGACAGGGGGTCAGAAAAACTGTTTTTT.